This T cell receptor (beta chain) comes out of a study of T cell changes during pregnancy in multiple sclerosis (dated by TCRdb to 2018 to 2020). About the study as a whole: The study examined how the T cell repertoire changed over the course of pregnancy in women with multiple sclerosis.

Comment on this clone: It lacks a known antigen. Base qualities are missing; no much larger clone stands one base away.

The germline V gene sets CDR1 to MDHEN and CDR2 to SYDVKM. The germline V and J ends show losses of 6 bases and 3 bases respectively, and no gene match explains 5 bases of the junction. The CDR3 sequence holds 14 residues, the cysteine and phenylalanine included. Just the 42-base CDR3 DNA is kept, in frame starting at base 1. Libraries were constructed by the immunoSEQ multiplex PCR assay. TCRdb holds this immuneACCESS table with in-frame rearrangements only. Some clones are missing; in checked studies, unresolved V genes explain under half, and the rest has no known cause. In this sample the table shows about 80,000 clones, roughly nine tenths of which occur a single time. Together, the top ten hold more than 1.4% of the sample.

The sequence was collected from a female donor with multiple sclerosis, enrolled in a pregnancy study. The rearrangement joined TRBV28 to TRBJ2-3; 8 junctional bases match TRBD1. Sequencing was performed on peripheral blood, taken before pregnancy. The DNA sequence reads TGTGCCAGCAGAACCAGGACAGGGACAGATACGCAGTATTTT. Its coded protein is CASRTRTGTDTQYF.